The clone carrying this T cell receptor (beta chain) was seen only once. Antigen specificity is unknown. The CDR3 extends over 15 amino acids. Germline CDR1 reads SGHTS; CDR2 reads YDEGEE. V was shortened by 2 bases and J by 7 bases, with 18 bases between the two germline ends. The data were taken from a study of cytomegalovirus exposure and HLA in healthy donors. PCR was performed using 60 Vbeta and 13 Jbeta primers. Generated by immunoSEQ multiplex PCR, the TCRdb table keeps only in-frame clones and is missing some. The profile shows over 130,000 clones, around two thirds of them singletons. Study-wide findings and caveats: A later analysis linked 16,951 TCR beta sequences to HLA alleles at 0.05 false discovery rate. A link between a missense DCLRE1C variant and TCR beta V- and J-gene trimming emerged from a later analysis. Later analysis indicated greater clonal expansion among HLA-associated TCR beta chains than among equally common other chains.

The sequencing sample was made of PBMCs. The chain carries TRBV5-8 and TRBJ1-2; tentatively, D is TRBD1 (6 bases). The TCR sequence derives from a male donor in good health and CMV-seronegative. CDR3 bases: TGTGCCAGCAGCTTACCCGTTTGGGGGCTTGGTGGCTACACCTTC. Translating it yields CASSLPVWGLGGYTF.